This entry lists 11 T cell receptor beta chains sequenced from one sample in a study of regulatory T cells in long-lasting Graves disease. Time point denoted: persistent/refractory GD, antithyroid drugs over 5 years with positive TRAb. The TCR library was made from RNA extracted from PBMCs. Sequencing libraries for TCR beta were prepared with iRepertoire HTBI primers and Arm-PCR of CDR3 regions. TCRdb called the multiplex PCR reads again in MiXCR, with one record for every CDR3 protein. The sample yields about 430,000 distinct CDR3 sequences, 21% seen once. This specimen consisted of peripheral blood mononuclear cells (PBMCs), obtained when the disease was refractory, from a patient treated with antithyroid drugs. These receptors were collected from a female donor with Graves disease.

This clonotype was counted between two and nine times. This rearrangement joins TRBV7-3 to TRBJ2-1, with 8 bases that match TRBD2. V lost 4 bases to trimming and J lost 4 bases; unmatched junction nucleotides: 12. Looked up from germline, CDR1 is SGHTA and CDR2 is FQGTGA. The CDR3 loop spans 17 amino acids. The CDR3 region has the DNA TGTGCCAGCAGCTCTATAGCGGGATGGGAGGGTTACAATGAGCAGTTCTTC. It codes for CASSSIAGWEGYNEQFF.

This clonotype was seen repeatedly, ten times or more. The chain uses TRBV20-1 and TRBJ2-2, with 13 bases identical to TRBD2. The length of the CDR3 is 15 residues. Germline CDR1 and CDR2: DFQATT and SNEGSKA (reference sequence). J was trimmed by 6 bases and V by 5 bases; bases with no gene match: 6. The CDR3 region has the DNA TGCAGTGCTCGAAGGACTAGCGGGAGCTCCGGGGAGCTGTTTTTT. Translation: CSARRTSGSSGELFF.

The chain couples TRBV6-5 to TRBJ2-2, with D perhaps TRBD2 (5 bases). The germline CDR1 and CDR2 sequences are MNHEY and SVGAGI. The length of the CDR3 is 16 residues. V dropped 0 bases and J dropped 5 bases, with 13 bases sitting between them. The CDR3: CASSYSGDIITGELFF. CDR3 in DNA: TGTGCCAGCAGTTACTCCGGGGATATCATAACCGGGGAGCTGTTTTTT.

In this sample, this clonotype turned up a few times. The V and J genes are TRBV10-3 and TRBJ2-2; D not resolved. V was trimmed by 3 bases and J by 9 bases, leaving 8 bases between them. Germline-derived CDR1 and CDR2 are ENHRY and SYGVKD. The length of the CDR3 is 12 residues. CDR3 bases: TGTGCCATCAGTGAAGGAATCCGGGAGCTGTTTTTT. Translating it yields CAISEGIRELFF.

This clonotype was found a few times. V is TRBV15 and J is TRBJ2-7; a weak D match, TRBD2 (6 bases). The CDR3 contains 15 residues. Trimming removed 0 bases from V and 3 bases from J, with 12 bases in between. Germline V gene data show CDR1 as LNHNV and CDR2 as YYDKDF (reference sequence). The DNA for the CDR3 is TGTGCCACCAGCAGAGATGGGGTTAGCGGCTACGAGCAGTACTTC. Translating it yields CATSRDGVSGYEQYF.

The chain carries TRBV6-5 and TRBJ2-2, with D maybe TRBD1 (6 bases). Germline values: CDR1 MNHEY, CDR2 SVGAGI. Deletions cut 2 bases from V and 5 bases from J, with 9 bases between. The CDR3 covers 14 residues. The CDR3 coding sequence is TGTGCCAGCAGTTACCGCACAGGGACCGGGGAGCTGTTTTTT. Its translation: CASSYRTGTGELFF.

This clonotype appeared many times. The gene calls are TRBV28 and TRBJ1-2, with D uncertain. The germline V gene encodes CDR1 MDHEN and CDR2 SYDVKM. V was pared by 6 bases and J by 5 bases, with 16 bases between. The CDR3 runs 14 residues. The CDR3 is CASSPPGVWYGYTF. CDR3 sequence (DNA): TGTGCCAGCAGCCCCCCCGGGGTATGGTATGGCTACACCTTC.

This clonotype showed up many times. The CDR3 DNA reads as TGCAGTGCCTACGCTCAAGAGACCCAGTACTTC. Its translation: CSAYAQETQYF. This chain links TRBV20-1 with TRBJ2-5; no clear D. V dropped 6 bases and J dropped 2 bases, with 7 bases sitting between them. Germline V lookup: CDR1 DFQATT, CDR2 SNEGSKA (reference sequence). The CDR3 is made up of 11 amino acids.

This clonotype came up many times. The CDR3 bases are TGTGCCAGCAGTTTAATTTTTTCACCCCTCCACTTT. Translated, it gives CASSLIFSPLHF. This sequence joins TRBV28 and TRBJ1-6; no firm D call. Germline V CDR1 and CDR2: MDHEN, SYDVKM. Trimming took off 2 bases at V and 9 bases at J, with 5 bases between the two ends. CDR3 length: 12 residues.

Turning to this clonotype: Being one base from a much bigger clone, this may be a read error. The chain has TRBV3-1 and TRBJ1-5; D uncertain. The CDR3 consists of 13 residues. From germline, CDR1 is LGHDT and CDR2 YNNKEL (reference sequence). CDR3 in amino acids: CGSSQGYPQPQHF. The CDR3 nucleotides read TGTGGCAGCAGCCAAGGGTATCCTCAGCCCCAGCATTTT.

This clonotype has a count of ten or more. The rearrangement links TRBV20-1 to TRBJ2-5; unclear D gene. The CDR3 covers 13 residues. With 0 bases removed from V and 0 bases from J, the gap between germline ends came to 5 bases. CDR1 and CDR2 (germline): DFQATT, SNEGSKA (reference sequence). CDR3 bases: TGCAGTGCTAGAGACAGGTACCAAGAGACCCAGTACTTC. As protein: CSARDRYQETQYF.